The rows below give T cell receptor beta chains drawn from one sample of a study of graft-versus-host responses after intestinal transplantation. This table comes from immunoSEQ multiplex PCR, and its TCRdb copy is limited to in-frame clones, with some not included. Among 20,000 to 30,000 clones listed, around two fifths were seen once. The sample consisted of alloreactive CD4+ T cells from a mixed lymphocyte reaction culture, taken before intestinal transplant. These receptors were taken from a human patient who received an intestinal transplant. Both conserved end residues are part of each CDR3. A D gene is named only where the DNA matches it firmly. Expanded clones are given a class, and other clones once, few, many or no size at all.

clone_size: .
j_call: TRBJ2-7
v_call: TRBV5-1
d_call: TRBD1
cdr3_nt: TGCGCCAGCAGCTACGGGACAGGGGGCGAGCAGTACTTC
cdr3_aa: CASSYGTGGEQYF

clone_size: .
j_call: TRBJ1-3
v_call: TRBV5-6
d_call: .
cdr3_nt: TGTGCCAGCAGCTTTCCCCTCCGTAGCTCTGGAAACACCATATATTTT
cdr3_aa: CASSFPLRSSGNTIYF

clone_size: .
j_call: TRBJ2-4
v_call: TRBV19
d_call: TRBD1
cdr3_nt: TGTGCCAGTAGTCCCGCCACCGGGACAGGAGCAATTGGCATTCAGTACTTC
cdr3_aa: CASSPATGTGAIGIQYF

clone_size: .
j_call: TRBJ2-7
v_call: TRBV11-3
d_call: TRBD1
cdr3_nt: TGTGCCAGCAGCCTGGACAGGAGCTACGAGCAGTACTTC
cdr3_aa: CASSLDRSYEQYF

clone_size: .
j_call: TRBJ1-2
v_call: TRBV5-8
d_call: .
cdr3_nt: TGTGCCAGCAGCTTTTACAGGCAAGGGTATGGCTACACCTTC
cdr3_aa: CASSFYRQGYGYTF

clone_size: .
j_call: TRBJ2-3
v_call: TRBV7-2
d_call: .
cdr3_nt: TGTGCCAGCAGCCCAGAGATAGGGGCCCACACAGATACGCAGTATTTT
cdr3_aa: CASSPEIGAHTDTQYF

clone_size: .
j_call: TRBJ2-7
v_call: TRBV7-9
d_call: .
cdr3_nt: TGTGCCAGCAGCTTAACAGATTACGAGCAGTACTTC
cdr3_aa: CASSLTDYEQYF

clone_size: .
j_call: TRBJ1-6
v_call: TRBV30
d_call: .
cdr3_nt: TGTGCCTGGAGGACTAGCGGGGGTGAACCCCTCCACTTT
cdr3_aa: CAWRTSGGEPLHF

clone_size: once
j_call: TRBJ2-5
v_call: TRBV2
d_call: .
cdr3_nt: TGTGCCAGCAGTGAACAGGCCTCGTACCAAGAGACCCAGTACTTC
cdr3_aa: CASSEQASYQETQYF

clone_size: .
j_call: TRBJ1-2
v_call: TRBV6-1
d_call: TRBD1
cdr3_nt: TGTGCCAGCAGTGCGGGACAGTATGGCTACACCTTC
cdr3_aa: CASSAGQYGYTF

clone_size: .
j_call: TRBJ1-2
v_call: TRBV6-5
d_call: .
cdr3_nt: TGTGCCAGCAGACGGGGTCTTTCCACCTATGGCTACACCTTC
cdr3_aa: CASRRGLSTYGYTF

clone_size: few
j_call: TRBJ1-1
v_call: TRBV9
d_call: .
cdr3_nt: TGTGCCAGCAGCGCCAAGCCTCCGGGAGTGATGAACACTGAAGCTTTCTTT
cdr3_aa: CASSAKPPGVMNTEAFF

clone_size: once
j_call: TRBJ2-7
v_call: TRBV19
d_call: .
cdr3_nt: TGTGCCAGTAGTATACACACTGGGGAGGTTCTCTACGAGCAGTACTTC
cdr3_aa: CASSIHTGEVLYEQYF

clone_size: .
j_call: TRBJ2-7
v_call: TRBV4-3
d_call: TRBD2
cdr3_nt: TGCGCCAGCAGCCTCGGGACTAGCGGAATATACGAGCAGTACTTC
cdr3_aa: CASSLGTSGIYEQYF

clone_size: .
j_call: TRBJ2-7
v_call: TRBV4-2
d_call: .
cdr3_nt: TGTGCCAGCAGGTCCAGGGATCGGGTCGAGCAGTACTTC
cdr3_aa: CASRSRDRVEQYF

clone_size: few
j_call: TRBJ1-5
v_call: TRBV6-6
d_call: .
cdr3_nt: TGTGCCAGCAGTTATAGGTACAGTGTAGTTCAGCCCCAGCATTTT
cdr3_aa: CASSYRYSVVQPQHF

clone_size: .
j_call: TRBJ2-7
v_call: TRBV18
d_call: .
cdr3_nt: TGTGCCAGCTCACCACCTACAGGGCCCTACGAGCAGTACTTC
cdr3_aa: CASSPPTGPYEQYF

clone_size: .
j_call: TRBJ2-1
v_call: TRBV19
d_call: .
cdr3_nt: TGTGCCAGTAGAAGTATCGGTTACCTAGGTCTGGTCGCCGATGAGCAGTTCTTC
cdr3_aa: CASRSIGYLGLVADEQFF

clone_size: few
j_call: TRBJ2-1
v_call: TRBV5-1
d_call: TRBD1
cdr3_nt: TGCGCCAGCAGCCTACCTAGACAGGGGCTCGGGAATGAGCAGTTCTTC
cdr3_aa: CASSLPRQGLGNEQFF

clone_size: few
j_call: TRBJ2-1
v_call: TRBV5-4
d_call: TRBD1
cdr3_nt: TGTGCCAGCAGCTGGGGGCAGGGGGCCTACAATGAGCAGTTCTTC
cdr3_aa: CASSWGQGAYNEQFF

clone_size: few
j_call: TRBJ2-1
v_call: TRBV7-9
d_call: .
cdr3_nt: TGTGCCAGCCCAACACGGGTTGAATCCTACAATGAGCAGTTCTTC
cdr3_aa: CASPTRVESYNEQFF